This T cell receptor (beta chain) was obtained from a study of CD4 T cells in relation to SARS-CoV-2 and coronaviruses. Study-wide background: Shared crossreactive spike epitopes were mapped to their HLA restriction.

Using immunoSEQ multiplex PCR, the repertoire was profiled, and TCRdb retains in-frame clones only, with some absent. This table holds about 25,000 clones, 76% found once. Unexposed donor CD4+ T cells date from about 2011-2018, before the COVID-19 pandemic. After nine to ten days of culture, CD4+ T cells were isolated. Cultures held some 2.1 million PBMCs per well with around 9.8 IU/ml IL-2. Cultures received half-medium IL-2 refreshes on days 3 and 7. The V end lost 2 bases, the J end lost 0 bases, and 11 bases lay between the germline ends. The germline gives CDR1 MNHEY, CDR2 SVGEGT. The CDR3 has 16 amino acids. This clone was observed a handful of times. The antigen remains unidentified.

The sequenced sample was CD4+ T cells from PBMCs, cultured in vitro. The sequence was obtained from a human donor in good health. The chain has TRBV6-2 or TRBV6-3 and TRBJ1-5; D is ambiguous. CDR3 in amino acids: CASSYQWSYSNQPQHF. For the CDR3, the DNA is TGTGCCAGCAGTTACCAGTGGAGCTATAGCAATCAGCCCCAGCATTTT.